The 5 T cell receptor beta chains listed next were all sequenced from one sample in a study of shared clonotypes between healthy human individuals. Only in-frame clones appear in the TCRdb table, and some are missing; sequencing was by immunoSEQ multiplex PCR. The sample yields roughly 1,000,000 clones, roughly 74% seen once. The sequenced sample consisted of memory CD4+ T cells from PBMCs. Subset noted: CD45RA-negative fraction. The source of these receptors is a man younger than 35 in good health. Some clones in this sample may be carry-over from other donors' samples.

This rearrangement joins TRBV23-1 to TRBJ2-1; D unresolved. TRBV23-1 is annotated as an ORF whose role is uncertain. The CDR3 has 13 amino acids. V lost 0 bases, J lost 10 bases, and 10 bases lay in between. The CDR3: CASSQSSSGEQFF. CDR3 DNA: TGCGCCAGCAGTCAATCGAGCTCCGGAGAGCAGTTCTTC.

The J gene is TRBJ2-7, the V gene TRBV5-4; 7 positions match TRBD2. The CDR3 runs 14 residues. Trimming took 2 bases from V and 4 from J; bases not matched to a gene: 6. Germline assignment: CDR1 SGHNT and CDR2 YYREEE (reference sequence). The CDR3 DNA is TGTGCCAGCAGCTTAAGCGGGACTCAATACGAGCAGTACTTC. Translated, it gives CASSLSGTQYEQYF.

The CDR3 region is CSVEVAGAGEQYF. CDR3 in DNA: TGCAGCGTTGAGGTAGCGGGAGCTGGCGAGCAGTACTTC. The V and J genes are TRBV29-1 and TRBJ2-5; TRBD2 agrees at 9 bases. The J call may be mistaken, given a closer DNA end match to TRBJ2-7. The germline CDR1 and CDR2 sequences are SQVTM and ANQGSEA. The CDR3 has 13 residues.

V usage is TRBV15 and J usage is TRBJ2-4; D remains ambiguous. Germline V gene data show CDR1 as LNHNV and CDR2 as YYDKDF (reference sequence). V shed 2 bases and J shed 9 bases, with 17 bases lying between them. The CDR3 contains 15 residues. CDR3 sequence: CATSRPLPGRLIQYF. In DNA, the CDR3 is TGTGCCACCAGCAGACCGTTACCGGGTCGACTCATTCAGTACTTC.

This clone appeared a few times. The chain carries TRBV4-1 and TRBJ1-5; D unclear. The CDR3 length is 16 residues. Trimming shortened V by 0 bases and J by 1 base, and 10 bases separated the two germline ends. Germline CDR1 is MGHRA and CDR2 is YSYEKL. The CDR3 DNA reads TGCGCCAGCAGCCAAGACTCGGATTACAGCAATCAGCCCCAGCATTTT. Its protein product is CASSQDSDYSNQPQHF.